The 13 T cell receptor beta chains listed next were all sequenced from one sample in a study of cytotoxic CD8 clonotypes in ibrutinib-treated CLL. Libraries were prepared by immunoSEQ multiplex PCR; TCRdb keeps only in-frame clonotypes and omits some of them. Of a few hundred thousand clones listed, 80% were seen once; the top ten hold 6.7%. Sequences were derived from PBMCs, sampled before ibrutinib treatment. These receptors were collected from a human donor with chronic lymphocytic leukemia.

The V call is TRBV18, the J call TRBJ2-7; 8 nucleotides agree with TRBD2. Germline trimming cut 5 bases from V and 4 bases from J; bases unmatched to any gene: 7. This CDR3 has 14 residues. The germline V gene has CDR1 KGHSH and CDR2 LQKENI. The CDR3 nucleotides are TGTGCCAGCTCAAGCGGGAGCGTGGGGTACGAGCAGTACTTC. Protein sequence: CASSSGSVGYEQYF.

The rearrangement uses TRBV9 and TRBJ2-1, with 7 bases fitting TRBD2. The length of the CDR3 is 16 residues. Germline CDR1 reads SGDLS; CDR2 reads YYNGEE. The trim removed 0 bases at V and 1 base at J, leaving 4 bases unmatched. CDR3 nucleotides: TGTGCCAGCAGCGTAGACCTAGCGGTGTCCTACAATGAGCAGTTCTTC. It codes for CASSVDLAVSYNEQFF.

The V gene is TRBV15, the J gene TRBJ1-2, with D possibly TRBD1 on 5 matching bases. CDR1 and CDR2 (germline): LNHNV, YYDKDF (reference sequence). The CDR3 loop spans 13 amino acids. V was shortened by 3 bases and J by 8 bases, with 13 bases between the two germline ends. The CDR3 sequence: CATSRTVGRGYTF. The CDR3 DNA sequence: TGTGCCACCAGCAGGACAGTCGGGAGGGGCTACACCTTC.

Only a few counts were recorded for this clone. The CDR3: CASSITTSGLTDTQYF. The CDR3 nucleotides read TGTGCCAGTAGTATAACTACTAGCGGACTCACAGATACGCAGTATTTT. V gene TRBV19 combines with J gene TRBJ2-3; 8 nucleotides align to TRBD2. The germline gives CDR1 LNHDA, CDR2 SQIVND (reference sequence). The V and J ends lost 2 bases and 2 bases, in that order; junction bases with no gene match: 6. The CDR3 covers 16 residues. Together with reference TRBV19 and TRBJ2-3, the CDR3 gives the full variable domain: DGGITQSPKYLFRKEGQNVTLSCEQNLNHDAMYWYRQDPGQGLRLIYYSQIVNDFQKGDIAEGYSVSREKKESFPLTVTSAQKNPTAFYLCASSITTSGLTDTQYFGPGTRLTVL.

The genes are TRBV15 and TRBJ1-2; D possibly corresponds to TRBD1 (5 bases). Deletions cut 8 bases from V and 2 bases from J, with 15 bases between. The V gene's germline CDR1 is LNHNV and CDR2 YYDKDF (reference sequence). The CDR3 is 14 residues long. As DNA, the CDR3 is TGTGCCACCCCCCCGGGGCCCCCGAACTATGGCTACACCTTC. Encoded protein: CATPPGPPNYGYTF. The complete variable domain, with remaining parts taken from reference TRBV15 and TRBJ1-2, reads DAMVIQNPRYQVTQFGKPVTLSCSQTLNHNVMYWYQQKSSQAPKLLFHYYDKDFNNEADTPDNFQSRRPNTSFCFLDIRSPGLGDTAMYLCATPPGPPNYGYTFGSGTRLTVV.

In regard to this clone: The junction departs from the called germline gene at one end, perhaps through a read error. The gene calls are TRBV27 and TRBJ2-1; D perhaps matches TRBD1 (5 bases). Germline V gives CDR1 MNHEY, CDR2 SMNVEV (reference sequence). The CDR3 loop spans 16 amino acids. This CDR3 is CASSLDGASSYNEQFF. As DNA, the CDR3 is TGTGCCAGCAGTTTAGATGGGGCGAGCTCCTACAATGAGCAATTCTTC.

CDR3 amino acids: CASSVSWDSQYEQYF. The CDR3 DNA reads as TGTGCCAGCAGCGTTTCCTGGGATAGCCAATACGAGCAGTACTTC. V is TRBV9 and J is TRBJ2-7; D unresolved. The germline V and J ends were trimmed by 2 bases and 4 bases, with 16 bases remaining between them. Germline CDR1 and CDR2: SGDLS and YYNGEE. CDR3 length equals 15 residues. Full variable domain (rest looked up from reference TRBV9 and TRBJ2-7): DSGVTQTPKHLITATGQRVTLRCSPRSGDLSVYWYQQSLDQGLQFLIQYYNGEERAKGNILERFSAQQFPDLHSELNLSSLELGDSALYFCASSVSWDSQYEQYFGPGTRLTVT.

J is TRBJ2-7 and V is TRBV27, with D unclear. Germline V gives CDR1 MNHEY, CDR2 SMNVEV (reference sequence). CDR3 size: 13 residues. Trimming removed 3 bases from V and 0 bases from J, with 6 bases in between. The CDR3 DNA reads TGTGCCAGCAGTTTGGCAGTCTCCTACGAGCAGTACTTC. This sequence encodes CASSLAVSYEQYF.

This clone has a single count. The rearrangement links TRBV6-6 to TRBJ1-1; D unclear. This CDR3 region has 14 residues. V lost 4 bases and J 2 bases, leaving 11 bases between the germline ends. Germline CDR1 and CDR2: MNHNY and SVGAGI (reference sequence). CDR3 DNA: TGTGCCAGCAGTTCCGTGGGAACTAACACTGAAGCTTTCTTT. Amino acid sequence: CASSSVGTNTEAFF.

The chain combines TRBV7-2 with TRBJ1-1, with D possibly matching TRBD1 (6 bases). The CDR3 is 14 residues long. From germline, CDR1 is SGHTA and CDR2 FQGNSA. Trimming stripped 7 bases from V and 0 bases from J, with 12 bases between. The CDR3 nucleotides read TGTGCCAGCACCTACAGGGCCATGAACACTGAAGCTTTCTTT. This encodes CASTYRAMNTEAFF.

This clone was observed a single time. Other DNA variants within this sample encode the same CDR3. This chain uses TRBV7-8 with TRBJ2-3; D call uncertain. V lost 3 bases to trimming and J lost 5 bases, with 3 bases between them. The CDR3 has 11 amino acids. Germline loops: CDR1 SGHVS, CDR2 FQNEAQ. The CDR3, as DNA: TGTGCCAGCAGCTTGCAAGATACGCAGTATTTT. The encoded protein is CASSLQDTQYF. Based on the CDR3 plus reference TRBV7-8 and TRBJ2-3, the full variable domain is GAGVSQSPRYKVAKRGQDVALRCDPISGHVSLFWYQQALGQGPEFLTYFQNEAQLDKSGLPSDRFFAERPEGSVSTLKIQRTQQEDSAVYLCASSLQDTQYFGPGTRLTVL.

V is TRBV5-1 and J is TRBJ1-2; weak D call: TRBD1 (6 bases). The CDR3 covers 14 residues. The germline CDR1 and CDR2 sequences are SGHRS and YFSETQ. V was trimmed by 1 base and J by 8 bases, leaving 15 bases between them. The CDR3 DNA sequence: TGCGCCAGCAGCTTGTCAGGGGACCCCTGGGGCTACACCTTC. Translating it yields CASSLSGDPWGYTF.

The chain uses TRBV29-1 and TRBJ2-1; possibly TRBD2 for D (5 bases). The CDR3 is made up of 15 amino acids. Trimming shortened V by 4 bases and J by 0 bases, and 13 bases separated the two germline ends. From germline, CDR1 is SQVTM and CDR2 ANQGSEA. Here the CDR3 reads CSVVLAPSSYNEQFF. The CDR3 coding sequence is TGCAGCGTTGTCCTAGCACCAAGCTCCTACAATGAGCAGTTCTTC.